The next 22 T cell receptor beta chains were all read from a single sample in a study of blood T cells in healthy people across ages. It was with a sample-barcoded 5' primer and a J-beta primer mix that a second PCR of roughly 7 to 11 cycles was run. TCRdb redid the calling of the 5' RACE reads with MiXCR, one entry per CDR3 protein. Of approximately 1.5 million distinct CDR3 sequences listed, 35% to 45% are singletons. Sequencing used blood. The receptors derive from a woman in her late teens or twenties in good health.

The chain joins TRBV7-6 to TRBJ2-7, with D maybe TRBD1 (5 bases). Per the germline V gene, CDR1 is SGHVS and CDR2 is FNYEAQ. This CDR3 has 15 residues. The V end lost 1 base, the J end lost 2 bases, and 12 bases lay between the germline ends. This CDR3 reads CASSLGAGSAYEQYF. CDR3 DNA sequence: TGTGCCAGCAGCTTAGGGGCAGGGTCGGCCTACGAGCAGTACTTC.

This clonotype has a handful of counts. The J gene is TRBJ1-5, the V gene TRBV12-5; TRBD1 might be the D (5 bases). Trimming took off 5 bases at V and 6 bases at J, with 11 bases between the two ends. Germline loops: CDR1 LGHNT, CDR2 FRNRAP. CDR3 length: 13 amino acids. CDR3 nucleotide sequence: TGTGCTAGTGGTAAGGGGATCGGTCAGCCCCAGCATTTT. It yields the protein CASGKGIGQPQHF.

On this clonotype itself: The germline gene is not matched at one end of the junction; a read error may be the cause. This sequence joins TRBV4-2 and TRBJ1-1; D call uncertain. Germline V CDR1 and CDR2: LGHNA, YNFKEQ. The CDR3 extends over 12 amino acids. The CDR3 spells CACSHGQTEAFF. For the CDR3, the DNA is TGTGCCTGCAGCCACGGGCAGACTGAAGCTTTCTTT.

This clonotype turned up a few times. The chain employs TRBV10-3 and TRBJ2-7, with D perhaps matching TRBD1 (6 bases). The CDR3 consists of 13 residues. Germline values: CDR1 ENHRY, CDR2 SYGVKD. V lost 8 bases and J lost 1, with 12 bases in between. In DNA form, the CDR3 reads TGTGCCATCGGATCTGGACAGTCCTACGAGCAGTACTTC. Its protein product is CAIGSGQSYEQYF.

This clonotype was detected a few times. The chain employs TRBV13 and TRBJ1-2; 9 nucleotides align to TRBD1. Germline V gives CDR1 PRHDT, CDR2 FYEKMQ (reference sequence). Unmatched junction bases numbered 8, after V lost 3 bases and J lost 0 bases. The CDR3 is 17 amino acids. This chain's CDR3 is CASSLGQGWGTNYGYTF. The CDR3 DNA sequence: TGTGCCAGCAGCTTGGGACAGGGATGGGGCACTAACTATGGCTACACCTTC.

The gene calls are TRBV4-3 and TRBJ1-1, with D perhaps TRBD1 (5 bases). This CDR3 contains 15 residues. Trimming cost V 4 bases and J 1 base, with 13 bases left between them. Germline V CDR1 and CDR2: LGHNA, YSLEER. The CDR3 here is CASSPLGTGNTEAFF. The CDR3 coding sequence is TGCGCCAGCAGCCCTCTCGGTACAGGGAACACTGAAGCTTTCTTT.

The chain joins TRBV12-3 or TRBV12-4 to TRBJ1-1, with TRBD1 matching over 12 bases. CDR3 size: 15 residues. After removal of 6 bases from V and 5 bases from J, the junction contained 7 bases not matched to a gene. CDR3 protein: CASSRDRGRSTEAFF. The CDR3 DNA reads TGTGCCAGCAGCCGGGACAGGGGGCGCAGTACTGAAGCTTTCTTT.

J is TRBJ2-3 and V is TRBV12-3 or TRBV12-4; 11 bases map to TRBD2. V trimming: 3 bases; J trimming: 2 bases; junction bases outside the gene matches: 10. The CDR3 contains 18 residues. This chain's CDR3 is CASSFPFTSGGDTDTQYF. The CDR3 region has the DNA TGTGCCAGCAGTTTTCCCTTTACTAGCGGGGGAGACACAGATACGCAGTATTTT.

V and J are TRBV7-9 and TRBJ2-1; D is unresolved. Between the trimmed V and J ends, which lost 5 bases and 9 bases, there was a span of 14 bases. CDR1 is SEHNR and CDR2 is FQNEAQ in the germline V gene (reference sequence). The CDR3 has 13 residues. CDR3 loop: CASSRHGWPEQFF. CDR3 in DNA: TGTGCCAGCAGCCGACATGGGTGGCCTGAGCAGTTCTTC.

This clonotype was observed once. The chain uses TRBV29-1 and TRBJ2-3, with D perhaps matching TRBD1 or TRBD2 (7 bases each). Germline V gene lookup returns CDR1 SQVTM and CDR2 ANQGSEA. The CDR3 spans 12 residues. Trimming removed 5 bases from V and 6 bases from J, with 12 bases in between. The CDR3 nucleotides read TGCAGCGTTTGGCAGGGGGGGGATACGCAGTATTTT. As protein: CSVWQGGDTQYF.

The chain has TRBV10-1 and TRBJ2-3; weak D call: TRBD1 (10 bases). There are 19 residues in the CDR3. In germline, CDR1 is WNHNN, CDR2 SYGVQD (reference sequence). V was clipped by 5 bases and J by 6 bases, with 30 bases between them. The CDR3 bases are TGCGCCAGCAGTTTGGACAGGGGGAAGCGGGGGGCCCAGTTGGATACGCAGTATTTT. Translated, it gives CASSLDRGKRGAQLDTQYF.

A remark on this clonotype: At one of its ends the junction is not consistent with the germline gene, which may arise from a read error. The chain recombines TRBV28 with TRBJ1-4; 7 bases match TRBD1. Germline CDR1 MDHEN, CDR2 SYDVKM. The CDR3 extends over 13 amino acids. The CDR3 DNA follows: TGTGCCTGCAGACGACAGGGCCCTGAAAAACTGTTTTTT. As protein: CACRRQGPEKLFF. Variable domain in full (rest from reference TRBV28 and TRBJ1-4): DVKVTQSSRYLVKRTGEKVFLECVQDMDHENMFWYRQDPGLGLRLIYFSYDVKMKEKGDIPEGYSVSREKKERFSLILESASTNQTSMYLCACRRQGPEKLFFGSGTQLSVL.

This clonotype has more than one count but fewer than ten. The chain combines TRBV27 with TRBJ2-1; D gene uncertain. V shed 5 bases and J shed 2 bases, with 16 bases lying between them. Germline CDR1 and CDR2: MNHEY and SMNVEV (reference sequence). The CDR3 has 16 residues. The CDR3, as DNA: TGTGCCAGCAGTCCCTCTGCAGCTCCAACCTACAATGAGCAGTTCTTC. Translation: CASSPSAAPTYNEQFF.

The table lists this clonotype with a few counts. The gene calls are TRBV28 and TRBJ1-4; D is unresolved. CDR3 length equals 14 residues. Germline CDR1 MDHEN, CDR2 SYDVKM. The germline V and J ends were trimmed by 5 bases and 4 bases, with 11 bases remaining between them. As DNA, the CDR3 is TGTGCCAGCAGTGAGGGAAAACTTAATGAAAAACTGTTTTTT. It codes for CASSEGKLNEKLFF.

This clonotype occurred once. V and J are TRBV7-2 and TRBJ2-3; weak D call: TRBD1 (5 bases). Germline CDR1 and CDR2: SGHTA and FQGNSA. The germline V and J ends were trimmed by 0 bases and 2 bases, with 12 bases remaining between them. There are 16 residues in the CDR3. The CDR3 protein is CASSLAGRAYTDTQYF. The CDR3, as DNA: TGTGCCAGCAGCTTAGCGGGCAGGGCCTACACAGATACGCAGTATTTT.

This clonotype has just a few counts. CDR3 loop: CASSPEVTAYAEAFF. DNA for the CDR3: TGTGCCAGCAGCCCAGAGGTGACAGCGTATGCTGAAGCTTTCTTT. V and J are TRBV28 and TRBJ1-1; D might be TRBD1 (5 bases). Germline CDR1 and CDR2: MDHEN and SYDVKM. Trimming shortened V by 6 bases and J by 6 bases, and 20 bases separated the two germline ends. The CDR3 runs 15 residues.

This clonotype was seen at least ten times. J is TRBJ1-5 and V is TRBV6-6, with D unclear. The germline CDR1 and CDR2 sequences are MNHNY and SVGAGI (reference sequence). With 2 bases removed from V and 5 bases from J, the gap between germline ends came to 4 bases. The CDR3 is 12 residues long. The CDR3 DNA sequence: TGTGCCAGCAGTTACAAGGATCAGCCCCAGCATTTT. Its translation is CASSYKDQPQHF.

V is TRBV7-9 and J is TRBJ1-2; TRBD1 matches at 8 bases. V was clipped by 1 base and J by 8 bases; unmatched bases: 9. This CDR3 has 15 residues. The germline CDR1 and CDR2 sequences are SEHNR and FQNEAQ (reference sequence). The CDR3 region has the DNA TGTGCCAGCAGCTTAGAGACGGACAGGGCCAACGGCTACACCTTC. The encoded protein is CASSLETDRANGYTF.

The chain carries TRBV27 and TRBJ2-1; 7 bases agree with TRBD2. This CDR3 is built from 13 residues. Germline CDR1 and CDR2: MNHEY and SMNVEV (reference sequence). With 4 bases clipped from V and 8 bases from J, the junction kept 5 bases outside the gene matches. CDR3 sequence (DNA): TGTGCCAGCAGTTGGGCGGGAGTCTATGAGCAGTTCTTC. Translated: CASSWAGVYEQFF.

The rearrangement links TRBV6-5 to TRBJ2-3, with 10 bases aligning to TRBD2. Germline V gene data show CDR1 as MNHEY and CDR2 as SVGAGI. V lost 7 bases, J lost 4 bases, and 11 bases stayed unmatched. This CDR3 has 16 residues. The CDR3 bases are TGTGCCAGCACCCGTGGGCTAGCGGGAGCTTCAGATACGCAGTATTTT. Translation: CASTRGLAGASDTQYF.

CDR3 DNA: TGCGCCAGCAGTGGGCGACAGGGAAGGCGCGCTGAAGCTTTCTTT. Translated: CASSGRQGRRAEAFF. The chain joins TRBV10-2 to TRBJ1-1; 7 bases are a match to TRBD1. Germline trimming cut 4 bases from V and 6 bases from J; bases unmatched to any gene: 11. Per the germline V gene, CDR1 is WSHSY and CDR2 is SAAADI. This CDR3 comprises 15 residues.

This clonotype has just a few counts. This chain uses TRBV7-8 with TRBJ2-6, with D possibly being TRBD1 or TRBD2 (6 bases each). V gave up 1 base and J gave up 0 bases, with 13 bases separating them. The CDR3 spans 18 residues. The V gene's germline CDR1 is SGHVS and CDR2 FQNEAQ. CDR3 bases: TGTGCCAGCAGCTTAGATGGGGGGCTCATCTCTGGGGCCAACGTCCTGACTTTC. Its protein is CASSLDGGLISGANVLTF.